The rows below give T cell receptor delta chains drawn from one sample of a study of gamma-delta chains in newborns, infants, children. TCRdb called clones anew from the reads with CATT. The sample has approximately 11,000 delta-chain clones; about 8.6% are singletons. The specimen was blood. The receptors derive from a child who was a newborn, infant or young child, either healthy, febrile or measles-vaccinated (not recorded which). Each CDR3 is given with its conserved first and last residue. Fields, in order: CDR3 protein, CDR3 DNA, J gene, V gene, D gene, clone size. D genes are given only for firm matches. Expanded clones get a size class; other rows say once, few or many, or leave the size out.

CACDLWGVDKLIF,TGTGCCTGTGACCTCTGGGGGGTAGATAAACTCATCTTT,TRDJ1,TRDV2,TRDD3,-
CALGPPSSWGIRRRTDKLIF,TGTGCTCTTGGGCCCCCTTCCTCCTGGGGGATACGCAGAAGGACCGATAAACTCATCTTT,TRDJ1,TRDV1,TRDD3,few
CACDPLHTDKLIF,TGTGCCTGTGATCCCCTGCACACCGATAAACTCATCTTT,TRDJ1,TRDV2,-,-
CACDPLLGNNSSTDKLIF,TGTGCCTGTGACCCCTTACTGGGGAACAACTCCTCCACCGATAAACTCATCTTT,TRDJ1,TRDV2,TRDD3,few
CACDTLLRGIRVNTDKLIF,TGTGCCTGTGACACTCTCCTCCGGGGGATACGAGTGAACACCGATAAACTCATCTTT,TRDJ1,TRDV2,TRDD3,few
CALGEPWSRGITDKLIF,TGTGCTCTTGGGGAACCCTGGTCCCGGGGGATCACCGATAAACTCATCTTT,TRDJ1,TRDV1,TRDD3,-
CACDPLAGDNTDKLIF,TGCGCCTGTGACCCGTTGGCTGGGGACAACACCGATAAACTCATCTTT,TRDJ1,TRDV2,-,-
CACDTVSGLDPGNKLIF,TGTGCCTGTGACACCGTTTCAGGGCTCGACCCGGGTAACAAACTCATCTTT,TRDJ1,TRDV2,-,few
CACDTLGETAQLFF,TGTGCCTGTGACACACTGGGGGAGACAGCACAACTCTTCTTT,TRDJ2,TRDV2,TRDD3,-
CACDVLSNLGGSTDKLIF,TGTGCCTGTGACGTCCTTTCCAACCTTGGGGGATCAACCGATAAACTCATCTTT,TRDJ1,TRDV2,TRDD3,few
CACDTVPTGGYETDKLIF,TGTGCCTGTGACACCGTTCCAACTGGGGGATACGAGACCGATAAACTCATCTTT,TRDJ1,TRDV2,TRDD3,-
CACDLVVLGDKQGLDKLIF,TGTGCCTGTGACCTCGTAGTACTGGGGGATAAGCAGGGTCTTGATAAACTCATCTTT,TRDJ1,TRDV2,TRDD3,medium-sized
CACDALMGDTTDKLIF,TGTGCCTGTGACGCCTTGATGGGGGATACTACCGATAAACTCATCTTT,TRDJ1,TRDV2,TRDD3,few
CACDKVLGDTRQSWDTRQMFF,TGTGCCTGTGACAAAGTACTGGGGGATACGCGACAGTCCTGGGACACCCGACAGATGTTTTTC,TRDJ3,TRDV2,TRDD3,few
CACDTVTGGSSWDTRQMFF,TGTGCCTGTGACACCGTTACTGGGGGCTCCTCCTGGGACACCCGACAGATGTTTTTC,TRDJ3,TRDV2,TRDD3,-
CACYQMGDTAKLIF,TGTGCCTGTTACCAGATGGGGGATACGGCTAAACTCATCTTT,TRDJ1,TRDV2,TRDD3,-
CACDTPWGRGDDKLIF,TGTGCCTGTGACACCCCCTGGGGCAGAGGGGACGATAAACTCATCTTT,TRDJ1,TRDV2,-,medium-sized
CALGEHSDRLGLRLIF,TGTGCTCTTGGGGAACATTCGGATCGCCTGGGGCTCAGACTCATCTTT,TRDJ1,TRDV1,-,-
CALGQYWGILSWVSDTDKLIF,TGTGCTCTTGGTCAATACTGGGGGATACTCTCTTGGGTCTCGGACACCGATAAACTCATCTTT,TRDJ1,TRDV1,TRDD3,-
CACDPTGGYTWDTRQMFF,TGTGCCTGTGACCCTACTGGGGGATACACCTGGGACACCCGACAGATGTTTTTC,TRDJ3,TRDV2,TRDD3,-
CACDTFTGDWDTRQMFF,TGTGCCTGTGACACTTTTACTGGGGACTGGGACACCCGACAGATGTTTTTC,TRDJ3,TRDV2,TRDD3,-
CACDNLGDPTDKLIF,TGTGCCTGTGACAACCTGGGGGACCCCACCGATAAACTCATCTTT,TRDJ1,TRDV2,TRDD3,-
CACDPVLGGTSNIPKGHKLIF,TGTGCCTGTGACCCCGTACTGGGGGGTACCAGTAACATCCCTAAAGGCCATAAACTCATCTTT,TRDJ1,TRDV2,TRDD3,few
CACDTVGDASYTDKLIF,TGTGCCTGTGACACCGTGGGGGATGCTTCGTACACCGATAAACTCATCTTT,TRDJ1,TRDV2,TRDD3,-